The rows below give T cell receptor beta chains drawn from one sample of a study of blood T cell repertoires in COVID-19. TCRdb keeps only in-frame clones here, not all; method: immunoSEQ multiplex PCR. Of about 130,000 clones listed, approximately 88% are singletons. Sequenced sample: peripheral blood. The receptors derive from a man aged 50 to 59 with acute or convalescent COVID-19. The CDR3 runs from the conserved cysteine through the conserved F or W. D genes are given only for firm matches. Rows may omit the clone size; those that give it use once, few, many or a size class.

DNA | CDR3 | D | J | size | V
TGTGCCAGCAGCTTCTTCGGGGGGCAGTACTTC | CASSFFGGQYF | - | TRBJ2-7 | - | TRBV7-2
TGTGCCAGCAGCGATGGGACAGTAGGCAATGGCTACACCTTC | CASSDGTVGNGYTF | TRBD1 | TRBJ1-2 | - | TRBV5-4
TGTGCCAGCAGCCGAGAGGGGACTTCGAACACCGGGGAGCTGTTTTTT | CASSREGTSNTGELFF | - | TRBJ2-2 | - | TRBV3-1/TRBV3-2
TGTGCCAGCAGCACAAACCCGGGGGTCCGAACCCTTTCACCCCTCCACTTT | CASSTNPGVRTLSPLHF | - | TRBJ1-6 | - | TRBV28
TGTGCCAGCAGCGCGACAGCCAACTCTATCATCATATATTTT | CASSATANSIIIYF | - | TRBJ1-3 | - | TRBV9
TGTGCCAGAAGCTTCCGGACTTCAAGCTCCTACAATGAGCAGTTCTTC | CARSFRTSSSYNEQFF | - | TRBJ2-1 | - | TRBV5-3
TGTGCCAGCAGCATTACAGCTGCCTACGAGCAGTACTTC | CASSITAAYEQYF | - | TRBJ2-7 | few | TRBV6-2/TRBV6-3
TGTGCCAGCAGCACCGACAGACCCTACGAGCAGTACTTC | CASSTDRPYEQYF | - | TRBJ2-7 | once | TRBV7-9
TGTGCCAGCTCACGGGACAGGGAAAGTCTACGCTACACCTTC | CASSRDRESLRYTF | TRBD1 | TRBJ1-2 | - | TRBV18
TGTGCCAGCAGCGGGTACGGCGGGGAAGCTTTCTTT | CASSGYGGEAFF | - | TRBJ1-1 | - | TRBV7-9
TGTGCCAGCAGCATTCACAGGGATAACACTGAAGCTTTCTTT | CASSIHRDNTEAFF | - | TRBJ1-1 | - | TRBV7-9
TGTGCCAGTAGTATATCTACAACTAATGAAAAACTGTTTTTT | CASSISTTNEKLFF | - | TRBJ1-4 | - | TRBV19
TGTGCCAGCAGCTTACGAGACAACCCCTCCTACGAGCAGTACTTC | CASSLRDNPSYEQYF | - | TRBJ2-7 | - | TRBV11-3
TGTGCCAGTAGTTCTAAATCAGGGGGCTCTAACAATGAGCAGTTCTTC | CASSSKSGGSNNEQFF | TRBD1 | TRBJ2-1 | - | TRBV19
TGTGCCACCAGTGACCCGAGGACAGGTAACAACTATGGCTACACCTTC | CATSDPRTGNNYGYTF | TRBD1 | TRBJ1-2 | - | TRBV24-1
TGCAGCGCCTCCCAGGGGGCTAACACTGAAGCTTTCTTT | CSASQGANTEAFF | TRBD1 | TRBJ1-1 | - | TRBV29-1
TGTGCCATCAGGCAGGGACTTTCGGACTATGGCTACACCTTC | CAIRQGLSDYGYTF | - | TRBJ1-2 | - | TRBV10-3
TGTGCCTGCCAGGGGGCTCTTAATTCACCCCTCCACTTT | CACQGALNSPLHF | TRBD1 | TRBJ1-6 | - | TRBV30
TGTGCCAGCACCCCCCCAGGAAGACCTAACTATGGCTACACCTTC | CASTPPGRPNYGYTF | - | TRBJ1-2 | - | TRBV6-6
TGTGCCAGCAGCTTAGTTCTGGGCAGGGAGGGCACTGAAGCTTTCTTT | CASSLVLGREGTEAFF | - | TRBJ1-1 | - | TRBV11-2
TGTGCCAGCAGTTACTCGGGGGCAGCGTCCTACGAGCAGTACTTC | CASSYSGAASYEQYF | - | TRBJ2-7 | - | TRBV6-5
TGTGCCAGCTCACCACAGGGGGTAGGGGCCAATGAGCAGTTCTTC | CASSPQGVGANEQFF | - | TRBJ2-1 | - | TRBV18
TGTGCCAGCAGGTCGGGGTTCACAGATACGCAGTATTTT | CASRSGFTDTQYF | - | TRBJ2-3 | - | TRBV12-3/TRBV12-4
TGCGCCAGCAGCTTGGACGGAGGGCAAAACACCATATATTTT | CASSLDGGQNTIYF | - | TRBJ1-3 | - | TRBV5-1
TGTGCCTGGGAGCGGGGGCCCTACCCCGGGACCCAGTACTTC | CAWERGPYPGTQYF | TRBD2 | TRBJ2-5 | - | TRBV30
TGTGCCAGCGGGCACAGGAACACTGAAGCTTTCTTT | CASGHRNTEAFF | - | TRBJ1-1 | - | TRBV6-5
TGTGCCAGCGACAGGGACGGCGGGGAGCTGTTTTTT | CASDRDGGELFF | TRBD1 | TRBJ2-2 | - | TRBV12-3/TRBV12-4
TGTGCCTGGAGTAAAAGCGGGGGGGGCACAGATACGCAGTATTTT | CAWSKSGGGTDTQYF | TRBD2 | TRBJ2-3 | - | TRBV30
TGTGCCAGCTCATCTCTCACTGAAGCTTTCTTT | CASSSLTEAFF | - | TRBJ1-1 | - | TRBV18
TGTGCCAGCAGCCGGGAAAGCAATCAGCCCCAGCATTTT | CASSRESNQPQHF | - | TRBJ1-5 | once | TRBV5-4
TGCGCCAGCAGCTTGGGAGGCGGGTATGGCTACACCTTC | CASSLGGGYGYTF | - | TRBJ1-2 | once | TRBV5-1
TGCGCCAGCAGCTTGGGCGGGGGTTCTGGAAACACCATATATTTT | CASSLGGGSGNTIYF | - | TRBJ1-3 | - | TRBV5-1
TGTGCCAGCTCACCAGCCCCCCCGTACATGAACACTGAAGCTTTCTTT | CASSPAPPYMNTEAFF | - | TRBJ1-1 | - | TRBV18
TGTGCCAGCAGGAGACAGGTTGGAGACTATGGCTACACCTTC | CASRRQVGDYGYTF | - | TRBJ1-2 | - | TRBV6-5
TGTGCCAGCAGCTTAAAGTTCGGGGTATCGCACACTGAAGCTTTCTTT | CASSLKFGVSHTEAFF | - | TRBJ1-1 | few | TRBV11-2
TGTGCCAGCAGCCCAGGGACAGGGGGAGAGACCCAGTACTTC | CASSPGTGGETQYF | TRBD1 | TRBJ2-5 | - | TRBV3-1/TRBV3-2
TGTGCCAGTAGTCAGGGGACTACGTACCAAGAGACCCAGTACTTC | CASSQGTTYQETQYF | - | TRBJ2-5 | - | TRBV19
TGTGCCAGCAGTTATGGGAGGGAGACCCAGTACTTC | CASSYGRETQYF | - | TRBJ2-5 | - | TRBV6-2/TRBV6-3
TGCAGCGAACGGGACAGGGGCACAGATACGCAGTATTTT | CSERDRGTDTQYF | TRBD1 | TRBJ2-3 | - | TRBV29-1
TGTGCCAGCAGCTTGTACCTAGCGGTCTACGAGCAGTACTTC | CASSLYLAVYEQYF | TRBD2 | TRBJ2-7 | - | TRBV5-6
TGTGCACTAGACAGGGGCGCAGTTAGAACTGAAGCTTTCTTT | CALDRGAVRTEAFF | TRBD1 | TRBJ1-1 | - | TRBV30
TGTGCCAGCAGTTTATTCGGGGGACAGAAGTACCAAGAGACCCAGTACTTC | CASSLFGGQKYQETQYF | - | TRBJ2-5 | - | TRBV27
TGTGCCAGTGTCGACAGGGAGACGGGAAACACCATATATTTT | CASVDRETGNTIYF | TRBD1 | TRBJ1-3 | - | TRBV19